This is a list of T cell receptor beta chains from one sample in a study of blood T cell repertoires in COVID-19. Some clones are missing from TCRdb's copy, which holds only in-frame ones; the method was immunoSEQ multiplex PCR. Of some 190,000 clones in the sample, 70% to 90% were seen once. Sequencing used peripheral blood. These receptors were collected from a human donor with active or convalescent COVID-19. The donor label of this sample is uncertain. CDR3s include the opening cysteine and the closing phenylalanine or tryptophan. The D gene is left open where the match is weak. A clone size is listed for some rows: how often the clone was seen (once, few, many), or a class if it is expanded.

j_call: TRBJ2-4
v_call: TRBV27
d_call: -
clone_size: -
cdr3_nt: TGTGCCAGCAGTTTAGTGGGGGCTTTAGCCAAAAACATTCAGTACTTC
cdr3_aa: CASSLVGALAKNIQYF

j_call: TRBJ1-2
v_call: TRBV4-3
d_call: -
clone_size: -
cdr3_nt: TGCGCCAGCAGCCTTGACACAGAATATGGCTACACCTTC
cdr3_aa: CASSLDTEYGYTF

j_call: TRBJ1-1
v_call: TRBV7-8
d_call: TRBD1
clone_size: -
cdr3_nt: TGTGCCAGCAGCTACCGGGACAGCAACACTGAAGCTTTCTTT
cdr3_aa: CASSYRDSNTEAFF

j_call: TRBJ2-2
v_call: TRBV6-4
d_call: -
clone_size: -
cdr3_nt: TGTGCCAGCAGTGACTCGATCAGGGCCGGGGAGCTGTTTTTT
cdr3_aa: CASSDSIRAGELFF

j_call: TRBJ2-7
v_call: TRBV2
d_call: TRBD1
clone_size: -
cdr3_nt: TGTGCCAGCAGTGAAGGGACAGGGGTCATCAAGCAGTACTTC
cdr3_aa: CASSEGTGVIKQYF

j_call: TRBJ1-5
v_call: TRBV6-6
d_call: -
clone_size: -
cdr3_nt: TGTGCCAGCAGTTACGCACAGGGCACCTACAATCAGCCCCAGCATTTT
cdr3_aa: CASSYAQGTYNQPQHF

j_call: TRBJ2-3
v_call: TRBV30
d_call: -
clone_size: -
cdr3_nt: TGTGCCCCAATGGGCCCCTGGGTTCTCTTCACAGATACGCAGTATTTT
cdr3_aa: CAPMGPWVLFTDTQYF

j_call: TRBJ1-1
v_call: TRBV28
d_call: TRBD1
clone_size: -
cdr3_nt: TGTGCCAGCAGCCTTCTCGACCGGGACAGGGCGAACACTGAAGCTTTCTTT
cdr3_aa: CASSLLDRDRANTEAFF

j_call: TRBJ2-3
v_call: TRBV18
d_call: -
clone_size: -
cdr3_nt: TGTGCCAGCTCACCCACCGCCGGGGTCGTAGATACGCAGTATTTT
cdr3_aa: CASSPTAGVVDTQYF

j_call: TRBJ2-1
v_call: TRBV7-2
d_call: TRBD2
clone_size: -
cdr3_nt: TGTGCCAGCATCGGTCACGGACTAGCGGGAGTCGCGTACAATGAGCAGTTCTTC
cdr3_aa: CASIGHGLAGVAYNEQFF

j_call: TRBJ1-5
v_call: TRBV5-6
d_call: TRBD1
clone_size: -
cdr3_nt: TGTGCCAGCAGCCGGGGACAGGGGGATCAGCCCCAGCATTTT
cdr3_aa: CASSRGQGDQPQHF

j_call: TRBJ2-6
v_call: TRBV28
d_call: TRBD1
clone_size: -
cdr3_nt: TGTGCCAGCAGTCTCCTCCCCGGGACAGGGTTTTCTGGGGCCAACGTCCTGACTTTC
cdr3_aa: CASSLLPGTGFSGANVLTF

j_call: TRBJ2-7
v_call: TRBV6-1
d_call: TRBD2
clone_size: -
cdr3_nt: TGTGCCAGCAGTGAAAAAAGGACTAGGGCGGGCGAGCAGTACTTC
cdr3_aa: CASSEKRTRAGEQYF

j_call: TRBJ2-7
v_call: TRBV4-1
d_call: -
clone_size: -
cdr3_nt: TGCGCCAGCAGCCAAGATTCGTCCCGGGGATACGAGCAGTACTTC
cdr3_aa: CASSQDSSRGYEQYF

j_call: TRBJ1-6
v_call: TRBV6-5
d_call: TRBD1
clone_size: -
cdr3_nt: TGTGCCAGCATATCCCGGACAGGGAAATCACCCCTCCACTTT
cdr3_aa: CASISRTGKSPLHF

j_call: TRBJ1-2
v_call: TRBV7-2
d_call: -
clone_size: -
cdr3_nt: TGTGCCAGCAGCTTAGCCGGACAGCCAGGTGGCTACACCTTC
cdr3_aa: CASSLAGQPGGYTF

j_call: TRBJ2-7
v_call: TRBV30
d_call: -
clone_size: -
cdr3_nt: TGTGCCTGGAACCGGGTCACTGGCCACGAGCAGTACTTC
cdr3_aa: CAWNRVTGHEQYF

j_call: TRBJ2-1
v_call: TRBV9
d_call: TRBD1
clone_size: -
cdr3_nt: TGTGCCAGCAGGGAAGGGACAGGGAATAAGAATGAGCAGTTCTTC
cdr3_aa: CASREGTGNKNEQFF

j_call: TRBJ1-1
v_call: TRBV7-9
d_call: -
clone_size: -
cdr3_nt: TGTGCCAGCAGCTCGAATTACAGGGAAGTAGTCGCTGAAGCTTTCTTT
cdr3_aa: CASSSNYREVVAEAFF

j_call: TRBJ1-1
v_call: TRBV7-9
d_call: -
clone_size: once
cdr3_nt: TGTGCCAGCAGCTTAAGGGGCCTCACTGAAGCTTTCTTT
cdr3_aa: CASSLRGLTEAFF

j_call: TRBJ1-4
v_call: TRBV6-5
d_call: TRBD1
clone_size: -
cdr3_nt: TGTGCCAGCAGTTACGAGACAGGGGGTAATGAAAAACTGTTTTTT
cdr3_aa: CASSYETGGNEKLFF

j_call: TRBJ1-2
v_call: TRBV12-5
d_call: -
clone_size: -
cdr3_nt: TGTGCTAGTGTACGGGAGGGGCGCGGCTACACCTTC
cdr3_aa: CASVREGRGYTF

j_call: TRBJ1-5
v_call: TRBV5-1
d_call: TRBD1
clone_size: few
cdr3_nt: TGCGCCAGCAGTCCGGGACAGGGCCTATCGCCCCAGCATTTT
cdr3_aa: CASSPGQGLSPQHF

j_call: TRBJ2-5
v_call: TRBV5-1
d_call: -
clone_size: -
cdr3_nt: TGCGCCAGCAGCTTGGAAGTAGAAGAGACCCAGTACTTC
cdr3_aa: CASSLEVEETQYF

j_call: TRBJ2-7
v_call: TRBV30
d_call: TRBD1
clone_size: -
cdr3_nt: TGTGCCTGGAGTCCTGGACAGGGCGAGCAGTACTTC
cdr3_aa: CAWSPGQGEQYF

j_call: TRBJ2-7
v_call: TRBV29-1
d_call: -
clone_size: once
cdr3_nt: TGCAGCGTAGCTCGCAGGTCTTACGAGCAGTACTTC
cdr3_aa: CSVARRSYEQYF

j_call: TRBJ2-2
v_call: TRBV19
d_call: -
clone_size: -
cdr3_nt: TGTGCCAGTAGTATTAGGGGGCGGGGCTACACCGGGGAGCTGTTTTTT
cdr3_aa: CASSIRGRGYTGELFF

j_call: TRBJ1-6
v_call: TRBV19
d_call: -
clone_size: -
cdr3_nt: TGTGCCAGTAGCGGTCGACAGGAACTCCACTTT
cdr3_aa: CASSGRQELHF

j_call: TRBJ1-2
v_call: TRBV30
d_call: TRBD1
clone_size: -
cdr3_nt: TGTGCCTGGAGCCCGGGACAGGTGGACTATGGCTACACCTTC
cdr3_aa: CAWSPGQVDYGYTF

j_call: TRBJ1-2
v_call: TRBV12-5
d_call: TRBD1
clone_size: -
cdr3_nt: TGTGCTAGTGGTTTGCTCCCAGGGGGCGACTATGGCTACACCTTC
cdr3_aa: CASGLLPGGDYGYTF

j_call: TRBJ2-1
v_call: TRBV2
d_call: TRBD1
clone_size: once
cdr3_nt: TGTGCCAGCAATCTCGGACAGGGACGAGGCTACAATGAGCAGTTCTTC
cdr3_aa: CASNLGQGRGYNEQFF

j_call: TRBJ2-7
v_call: TRBV6-5
d_call: -
clone_size: once
cdr3_nt: TGTGCCAGCAGTAACGGGGGACGTGACGAGCAGTACTTC
cdr3_aa: CASSNGGRDEQYF

j_call: TRBJ1-5
v_call: TRBV19
d_call: -
clone_size: -
cdr3_nt: TGTGCCAGCCTAGGGAGGCAGGGACTGGTTCAGCCCCAGCATTTT
cdr3_aa: CASLGRQGLVQPQHF

j_call: TRBJ2-1
v_call: TRBV11-2
d_call: -
clone_size: -
cdr3_nt: TGTGCCAGCAGCCCCAAGGGGTCAAGGGCTTCCTACAATGAGCAGTTCTTC
cdr3_aa: CASSPKGSRASYNEQFF

j_call: TRBJ2-5
v_call: TRBV5-1
d_call: TRBD2
clone_size: -
cdr3_nt: TGCGCCAGCTTCCCTGGGACTAGCAGGGAGACCCAGTACTTC
cdr3_aa: CASFPGTSRETQYF

j_call: TRBJ1-5
v_call: TRBV19
d_call: -
clone_size: -
cdr3_nt: TGTGCCAGTAGTATGGGCGGGGGGGCGCATTGGTCAGGCCAGCCCCAGCATTTT
cdr3_aa: CASSMGGGAHWSGQPQHF

j_call: TRBJ1-1
v_call: TRBV5-4
d_call: -
clone_size: -
cdr3_nt: TGTGCCAGCAGCTCAGAACAGGCGCGGGCTTTCTTT
cdr3_aa: CASSSEQARAFF